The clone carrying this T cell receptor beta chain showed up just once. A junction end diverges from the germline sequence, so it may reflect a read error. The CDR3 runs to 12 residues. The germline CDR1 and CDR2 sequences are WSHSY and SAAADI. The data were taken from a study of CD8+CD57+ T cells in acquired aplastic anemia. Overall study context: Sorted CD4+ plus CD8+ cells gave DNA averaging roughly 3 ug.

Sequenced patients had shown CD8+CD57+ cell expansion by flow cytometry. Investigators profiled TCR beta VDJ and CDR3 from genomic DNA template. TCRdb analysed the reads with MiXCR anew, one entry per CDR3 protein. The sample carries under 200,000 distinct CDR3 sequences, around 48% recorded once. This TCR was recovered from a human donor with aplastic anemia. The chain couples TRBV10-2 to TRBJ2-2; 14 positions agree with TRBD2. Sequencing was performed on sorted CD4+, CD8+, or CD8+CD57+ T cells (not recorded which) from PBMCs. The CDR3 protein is CASTGTSGSPVF. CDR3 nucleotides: TGCGCCAGCACCGGGACTAGCGGGAGTCCGGTTTTT.